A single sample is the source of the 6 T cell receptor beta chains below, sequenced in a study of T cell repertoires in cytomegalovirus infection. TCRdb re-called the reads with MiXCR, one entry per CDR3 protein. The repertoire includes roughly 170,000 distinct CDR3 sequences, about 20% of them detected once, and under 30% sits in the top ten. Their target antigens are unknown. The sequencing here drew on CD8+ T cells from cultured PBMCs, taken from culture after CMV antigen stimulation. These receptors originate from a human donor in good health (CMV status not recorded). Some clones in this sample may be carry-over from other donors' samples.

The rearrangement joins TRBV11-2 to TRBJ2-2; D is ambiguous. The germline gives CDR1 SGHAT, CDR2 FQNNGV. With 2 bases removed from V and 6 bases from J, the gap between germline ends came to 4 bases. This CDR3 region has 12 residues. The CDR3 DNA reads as TGTGCCAGCAGCTTATTCTCCGGGGAGCTGTTTTTT. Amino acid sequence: CASSLFSGELFF.

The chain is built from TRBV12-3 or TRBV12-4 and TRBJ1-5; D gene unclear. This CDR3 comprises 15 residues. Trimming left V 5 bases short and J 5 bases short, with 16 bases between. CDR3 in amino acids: CASSGYSSKDQPQHF. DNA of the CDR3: TGTGCCAGCAGTGGCTATTCATCCAAAGATCAGCCCCAGCATTTT.

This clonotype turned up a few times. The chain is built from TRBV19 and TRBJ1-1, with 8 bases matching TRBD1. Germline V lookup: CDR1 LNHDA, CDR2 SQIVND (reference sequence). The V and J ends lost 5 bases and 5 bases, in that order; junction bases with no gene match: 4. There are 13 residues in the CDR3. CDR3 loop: CASSATGGTEAFF. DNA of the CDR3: TGTGCCAGTAGTGCAACAGGGGGGACTGAAGCTTTCTTT.

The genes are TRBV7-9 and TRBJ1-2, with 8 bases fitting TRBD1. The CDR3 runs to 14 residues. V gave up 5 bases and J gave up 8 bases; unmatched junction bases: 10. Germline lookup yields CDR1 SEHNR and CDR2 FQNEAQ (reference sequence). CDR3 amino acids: CASSPGQGFEGYTF. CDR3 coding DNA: TGTGCCAGCAGCCCCGGACAGGGCTTTGAAGGCTACACCTTC.

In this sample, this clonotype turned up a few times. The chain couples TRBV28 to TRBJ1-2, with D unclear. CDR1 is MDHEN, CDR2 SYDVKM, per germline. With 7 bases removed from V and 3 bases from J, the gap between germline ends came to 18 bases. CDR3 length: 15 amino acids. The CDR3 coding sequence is TGTGCCAGCAACTCCAGGTGGTCCGGGGACTATGGCTACACCTTC. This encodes CASNSRWSGDYGYTF.

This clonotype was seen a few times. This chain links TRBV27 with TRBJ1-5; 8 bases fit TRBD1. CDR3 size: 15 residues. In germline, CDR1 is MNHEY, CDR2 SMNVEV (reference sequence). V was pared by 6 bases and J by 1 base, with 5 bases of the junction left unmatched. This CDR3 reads CASRTGQGSNQPQHF. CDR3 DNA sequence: TGTGCCAGCAGAACAGGACAGGGAAGCAATCAGCCCCAGCATTTT.